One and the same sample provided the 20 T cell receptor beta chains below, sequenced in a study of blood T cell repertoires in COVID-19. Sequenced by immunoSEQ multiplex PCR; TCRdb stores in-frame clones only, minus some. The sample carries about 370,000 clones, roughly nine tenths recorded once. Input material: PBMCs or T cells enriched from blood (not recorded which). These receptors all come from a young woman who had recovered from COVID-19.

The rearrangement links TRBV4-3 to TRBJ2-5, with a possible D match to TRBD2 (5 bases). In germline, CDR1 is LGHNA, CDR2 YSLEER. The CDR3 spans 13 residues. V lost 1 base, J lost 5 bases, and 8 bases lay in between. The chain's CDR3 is CASSQVARETQYF. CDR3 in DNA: TGCGCCAGCAGCCAAGTAGCGCGGGAGACCCAGTACTTC.

CDR3 nucleotides: TGCAGTGCTAGTTCGGGGGGTTACTATGGCTACACCTTC. Its translation: CSASSGGYYGYTF. The rearrangement uses TRBV20-1 and TRBJ1-2, with a possible D match to TRBD1 (5 bases). With 3 bases removed from V and 3 bases from J, the gap between germline ends came to 11 bases. The germline V gene encodes CDR1 DFQATT and CDR2 SNEGSKA (reference sequence). CDR3 size: 13 residues.

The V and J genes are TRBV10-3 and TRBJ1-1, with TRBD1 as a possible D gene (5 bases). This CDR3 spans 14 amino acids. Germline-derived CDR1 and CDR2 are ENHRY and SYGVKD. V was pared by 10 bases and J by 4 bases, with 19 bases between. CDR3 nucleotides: TGTGCCACCCACGCGACAGCCCTTCTCACTGAAGCTTTCTTT. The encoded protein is CATHATALLTEAFF.

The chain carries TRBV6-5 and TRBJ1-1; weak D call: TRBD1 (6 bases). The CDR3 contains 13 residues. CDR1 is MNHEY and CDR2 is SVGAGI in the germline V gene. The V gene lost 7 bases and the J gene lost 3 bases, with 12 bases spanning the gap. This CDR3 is CASMYRAYTEAFF. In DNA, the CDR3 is TGTGCCAGCATGTACAGGGCGTACACTGAAGCTTTCTTT.

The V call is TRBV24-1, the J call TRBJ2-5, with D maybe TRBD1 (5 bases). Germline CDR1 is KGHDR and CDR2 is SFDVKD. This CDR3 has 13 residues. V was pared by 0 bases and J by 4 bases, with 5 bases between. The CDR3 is CATSDLRGETQYF. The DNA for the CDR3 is TGTGCCACCAGTGATTTGAGGGGAGAGACCCAGTACTTC.

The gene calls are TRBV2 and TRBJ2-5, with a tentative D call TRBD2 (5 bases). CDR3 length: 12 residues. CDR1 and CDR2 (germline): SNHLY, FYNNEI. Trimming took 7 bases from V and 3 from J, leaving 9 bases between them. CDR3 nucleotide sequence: TGTGCCAGCACGCGGGTAGAAGAGACCCAGTACTTC. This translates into CASTRVEETQYF. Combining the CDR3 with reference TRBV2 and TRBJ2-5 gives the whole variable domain EPEVTQTPSHQVTQMGQEVILRCVPISNHLYFYWYRQILGQKVEFLVSFYNNEISEKSEIFDDQFSVERPDGSNFTLKIRSTKLEDSAMYFCASTRVEETQYFGPGTRLLVL.

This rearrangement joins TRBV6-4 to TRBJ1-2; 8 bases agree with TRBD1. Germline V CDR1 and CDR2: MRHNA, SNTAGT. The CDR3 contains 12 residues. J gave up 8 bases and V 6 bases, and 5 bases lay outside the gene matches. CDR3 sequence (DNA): TGTGCCAGCAGAGGGACAGGATGGGGCTACACCTTC. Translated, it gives CASRGTGWGYTF.

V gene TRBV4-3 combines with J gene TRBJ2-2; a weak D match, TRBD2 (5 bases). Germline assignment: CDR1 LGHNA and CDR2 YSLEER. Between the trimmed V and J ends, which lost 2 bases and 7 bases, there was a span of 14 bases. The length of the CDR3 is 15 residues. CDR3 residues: CASSQTGYEGGELFF. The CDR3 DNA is TGCGCCAGCAGCCAAACGGGCTATGAGGGCGGGGAGCTGTTTTTT.

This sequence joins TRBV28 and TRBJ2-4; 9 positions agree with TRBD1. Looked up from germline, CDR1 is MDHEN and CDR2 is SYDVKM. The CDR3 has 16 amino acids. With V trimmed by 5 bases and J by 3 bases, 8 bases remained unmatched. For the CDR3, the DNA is TGTGCCAGCAGTGGGAGACAGGGGGAAGGCAAAAACATTCAGTACTTC. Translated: CASSGRQGEGKNIQYF.

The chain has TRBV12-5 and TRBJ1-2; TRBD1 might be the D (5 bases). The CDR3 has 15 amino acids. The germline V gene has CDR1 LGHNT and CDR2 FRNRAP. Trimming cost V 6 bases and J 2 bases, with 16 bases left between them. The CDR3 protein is CASGPRQIPNYGYTF. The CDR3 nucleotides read TGTGCTAGTGGCCCCAGACAGATTCCAAACTATGGCTACACCTTC. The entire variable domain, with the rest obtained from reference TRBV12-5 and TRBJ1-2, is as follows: DARVTQTPRHKVTEMGQEVTMRCQPILGHNTVFWYRQTMMQGLELLAYFRNRAPLDDSGMPKDRFSAEMPDATLATLKIQPSEPRDSAVYFCASGPRQIPNYGYTFGSGTRLTVV.

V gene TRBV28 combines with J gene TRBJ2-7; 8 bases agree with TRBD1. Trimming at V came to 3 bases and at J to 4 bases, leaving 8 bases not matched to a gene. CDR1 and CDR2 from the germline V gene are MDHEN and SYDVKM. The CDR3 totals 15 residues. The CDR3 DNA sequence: TGTGCCAGCAGTTTGGACAGGGTGGTGTGGTACGAGCAGTACTTC. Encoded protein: CASSLDRVVWYEQYF.

The CDR3 region has the DNA TGTGCCAGCAGCACCCCCCGGGCTAGCGGTAACAATGAGCAGTTCTTC. It encodes CASSTPRASGNNEQFF. This rearrangement joins TRBV9 to TRBJ2-1; 7 bases agree with TRBD2. CDR3 length equals 16 residues. CDR1 and CDR2 (germline): SGDLS, YYNGEE. J gave up 5 bases and V 4 bases, and 12 bases lay outside the gene matches. Drawing the rest from reference TRBV9 and TRBJ2-1, the complete variable domain is DSGVTQTPKHLITATGQRVTLRCSPRSGDLSVYWYQQSLDQGLQFLIQYYNGEERAKGNILERFSAQQFPDLHSELNLSSLELGDSALYFCASSTPRASGNNEQFFGPGTRLTVL.

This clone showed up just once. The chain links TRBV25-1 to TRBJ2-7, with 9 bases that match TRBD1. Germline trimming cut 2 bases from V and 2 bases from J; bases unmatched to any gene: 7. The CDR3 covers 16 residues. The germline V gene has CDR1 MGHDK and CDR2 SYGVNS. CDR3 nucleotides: TGTGCCAGCAGTGAAAGGGTGGGGACAGGGACCTACGAGCAGTACTTC. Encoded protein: CASSERVGTGTYEQYF.

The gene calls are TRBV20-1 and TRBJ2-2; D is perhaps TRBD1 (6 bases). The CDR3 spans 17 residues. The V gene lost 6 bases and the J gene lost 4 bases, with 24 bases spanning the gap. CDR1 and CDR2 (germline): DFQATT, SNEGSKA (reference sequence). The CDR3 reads CSASPIRRDMFTGELFF. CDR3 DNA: TGCAGTGCAAGTCCAATTCGCCGGGACATGTTCACCGGGGAGCTGTTTTTT.

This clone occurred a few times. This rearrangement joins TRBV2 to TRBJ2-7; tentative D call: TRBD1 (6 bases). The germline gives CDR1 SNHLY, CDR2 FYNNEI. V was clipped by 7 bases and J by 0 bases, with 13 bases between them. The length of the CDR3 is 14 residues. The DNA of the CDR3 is TGTGCCAGCAAGGACAGACCGAGCTCCTACGAGCAGTACTTC. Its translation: CASKDRPSSYEQYF.

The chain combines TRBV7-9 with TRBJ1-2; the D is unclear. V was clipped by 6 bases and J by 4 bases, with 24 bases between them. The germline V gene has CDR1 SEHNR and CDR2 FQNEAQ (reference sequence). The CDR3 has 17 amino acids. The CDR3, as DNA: TGTGCCAGCAGGCCCCCGGCAGCGTCAAGATCCTCCTATGGCTACACCTTC. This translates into CASRPPAASRSSYGYTF.

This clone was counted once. CDR3 nucleotide sequence: TGTGCCAGCTCTCCGGGAGGGGGCAGGCAGCCCCAGCATTTT. Amino acids: CASSPGGGRQPQHF. J is TRBJ1-5 and V is TRBV18; 7 bases are a match to TRBD1. This CDR3 is 14 amino acids long. Germline V gene sequence: CDR1 KGHSH, CDR2 LQKENI. Trimming took 6 bases from V and 7 from J; bases not matched to a gene: 9.

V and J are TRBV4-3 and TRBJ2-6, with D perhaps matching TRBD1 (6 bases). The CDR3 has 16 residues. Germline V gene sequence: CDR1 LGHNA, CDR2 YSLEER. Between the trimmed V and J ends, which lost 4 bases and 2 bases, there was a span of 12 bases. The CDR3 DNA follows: TGCGCCAGCAGCCCCGGACAGACTACTGGGGCCAACGTCCTGACTTTC. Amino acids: CASSPGQTTGANVLTF.

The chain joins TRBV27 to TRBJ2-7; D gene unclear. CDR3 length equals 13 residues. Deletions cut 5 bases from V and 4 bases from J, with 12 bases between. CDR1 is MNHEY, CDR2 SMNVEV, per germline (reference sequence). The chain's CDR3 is CASSPQDGYEQYF. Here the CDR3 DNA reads TGTGCCAGCAGTCCCCAGGATGGATACGAGCAGTACTTC.

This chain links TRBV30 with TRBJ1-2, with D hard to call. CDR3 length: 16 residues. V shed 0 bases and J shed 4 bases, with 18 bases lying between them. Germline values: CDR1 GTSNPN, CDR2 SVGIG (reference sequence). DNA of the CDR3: TGTGCCTGGAGTGTTAACCGGCCTAGCCTTCTCTATGGCTACACCTTC. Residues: CAWSVNRPSLLYGYTF.